The clone carrying this TCR beta chain was counted between two and nine times. What it recognizes is unknown. The sample originates from a study of human T cells and chemical hapten exposure. A single record per CDR3 protein comes from TCRdb applying MiXCR to the RACE reads. The data show tens of thousands of distinct CDR3 sequences, with 8% to 13% seen just once and roughly 2.3% held by the top ten. Time point defined: patch test 2, 6 weeks after DPC sensitization. Treatment specified: therapeutic diphenylcyclopropenone sensitization with weekly scalp DPC. Patch tests were applied only after blood draws. Sample donors consisted of patients with alopecia, aged 18 to 70 years, who were suitable for DPC. Whole blood, unfractionated, served as the material for total RNA extraction. Germline loops: CDR1 DFQATT, CDR2 SNEGSKA (reference sequence). The CDR3 is made up of 11 amino acids. The V end was cut by 1 base, the J end by 4 bases, with 4 bases between.

Findings of the study overall: Expanded TCRs clustered into significantly more large CDR3 similarity groups than controls, the analysis revealed.

The receptor's source is a man aged 35-49 years with alopecia areata. Some clones in this sample may be carry-over from other donors' samples. The chain joins TRBV20-1 to TRBJ2-5; D is ambiguous. The source was whole blood, collected in connection with sensitization to the hapten diphenylcyclopropenone (DPC). The CDR3 sequence is CSARVGETQYF. CDR3 DNA: TGCAGTGCTAGAGTAGGAGAGACCCAGTACTTC.